This T cell receptor (beta chain) stems from a study of blood T cell repertoires in COVID-19. CDR3 length: 11 residues. Germline CDR1 DFQATT, CDR2 SNEGSKA (reference sequence). The ends were cut back, 2 bases at V and 9 bases at J, with 8 bases in the middle. Profiling relied on immunoSEQ multiplex PCR, and the TCRdb table lists in-frame clones only, not all of them. Of 100,000 to 150,000 clones in the sample, 80% were seen once. Input material: peripheral blood. This TCR came from a human donor in a cohort sampled during active COVID-19. The chain uses TRBV20-1 and TRBJ2-1; D is unresolved. DNA of the CDR3: TGCAGTGCTAGACCCTATGGTGAGCAGTTCTTC. Protein product: CSARPYGEQFF.